The clone carrying this TCR beta chain was picked up a small number of times. Relative to the germline gene, one junction end is altered; a read error may explain this. CDR3 length: 14 amino acids. Germline lookup yields CDR1 SGHVS and CDR2 FQNEAQ. The sample originates from a study of T cells in Graves' hyperthyroidism and ophthalmopathy. Researchers barred patients who had uncontrolled infection, other autoimmune disease, pregnancy or lactation. The PBMCs studied were ones that came from about 9.9 ml fresh peripheral blood. Amplification targeted TCR beta CDR3 regions from RNA transcripts. RT-PCR in the first round (using the HTBI primer set) targeted the TCR CDR3. TCRdb passed the multiplex PCR reads through MiXCR, listing each CDR3 protein once. The data hold hundreds of thousands of distinct CDR3 sequences, with approximately 40% observed a single time.

Sequencing was done on a sample of blood. The sequence was collected from a woman aged 40 to 50 with Graves' hyperthyroidism. The chain recombines TRBV7-8 with TRBJ1-5; D might be TRBD1 (5 bases). The CDR3: CVSSATGPNQPQHF. The CDR3 coding sequence is TGTGTCAGCAGCGCCACAGGCCCCAATCAGCCCCAGCATTTT.